This T cell receptor (beta chain) emerged from a study of blood T cells in healthy people across ages. This CDR3 region has 17 residues. CDR1 is LGHDT and CDR2 is YNNKEL in the germline V gene (reference sequence). Germline trimming cut 1 base from V and 4 bases from J; bases unmatched to any gene: 10. Primers used in a second PCR of roughly 7 to 11 cycles were a sample-barcoded 5' primer and a J-beta primer mix. One entry per CDR3 protein, called by TCRdb with MiXCR from the 5' RACE reads. Of around 820,000 distinct CDR3 sequences listed, 20% to 25% are singletons. The sample also formed part of further work on T cells of mothers and their children.

The source of this sequence is a boy younger than 18 in good health. The sample comprised blood. The chain links TRBV3-1 to TRBJ2-1; 7 bases line up with TRBD2. The CDR3 protein is CASSQAPASGSYNEQFF. CDR3 bases: TGTGCCAGCAGCCAAGCCCCGGCTAGCGGTTCTTACAATGAGCAGTTCTTC.